This T cell receptor beta chain was identified in a study of shared clonotypes between healthy human individuals. The V and J ends lost 3 bases and 6 bases respectively, with 18 bases between them. Germline values: CDR1 LNHNV, CDR2 YYDKDF (reference sequence). The CDR3 covers 16 residues. Findings and caveats of the study: Only blood was sampled; tissue repertoires likely differ. The study's rarefaction showed incomplete sorted-subset sequencing despite large depth. Lower generation probabilities were found for non-shared clonotypes than for those shared by all four donors.

Comment on this clone: Its target is not known.

The table came from immunoSEQ multiplex PCR; TCRdb's copy has only in-frame clones and leaves some out. The sample consists of approximately 1.5 million clones, 95% to 99% of them appearing once. The V gene is TRBV15, the J gene TRBJ2-1, with a weak D call TRBD2 (6 bases). Sequenced input: naive CD4+ T cells sorted from blood. Subset meaning: CD45RA+ positively selected. The origin of this receptor is a young man in good health. The CDR3 protein is CATSRPGAGISNEQFF. DNA of the CDR3: TGTGCCACCAGCAGGCCTGGGGCGGGGATTAGCAATGAGCAGTTCTTC.